The clone carrying this TCR beta chain was seen only once. Its antigen remains unknown. Separate from the approximately 700-subject first cohort was the 120-subject validation cohort, to which the donors belonged. The CDR3 runs to 16 residues. Trimming took 5 bases from V and 4 from J; bases not matched to a gene: 8. The V gene's germline CDR1 is SGHAT and CDR2 FQNNGV. Method: immunoSEQ multiplex PCR; TCRdb's copy keeps in-frame clones and lacks some. Among about 120,000 clones, under 90% were seen once, and the ten largest hold 2.1%. The data originate from a study of cytomegalovirus exposure and HLA in healthy donors. Whole-study context: A later analysis reported the same platform for the roughly 120 validation repertoires and the roughly 630 first-cohort repertoires. Study-wide points: The study flagged 150 to 200 TCR beta chains as cytomegalovirus-associated. Most TCR sequences were rare, but some public TCRs occurred in many donors.

The TCR originated in a woman aged 25 to 39 in good health and CMV-seronegative. V is TRBV11-2 and J is TRBJ2-1; 10 nucleotides agree with TRBD2. Sequences were obtained from PBMCs. The CDR3 nucleotides are TGTGCCAGCAGCCCCCCCCTAGCGGGGGCTTACAATGAGCAGTTCTTC. This codes for CASSPPLAGAYNEQFF.